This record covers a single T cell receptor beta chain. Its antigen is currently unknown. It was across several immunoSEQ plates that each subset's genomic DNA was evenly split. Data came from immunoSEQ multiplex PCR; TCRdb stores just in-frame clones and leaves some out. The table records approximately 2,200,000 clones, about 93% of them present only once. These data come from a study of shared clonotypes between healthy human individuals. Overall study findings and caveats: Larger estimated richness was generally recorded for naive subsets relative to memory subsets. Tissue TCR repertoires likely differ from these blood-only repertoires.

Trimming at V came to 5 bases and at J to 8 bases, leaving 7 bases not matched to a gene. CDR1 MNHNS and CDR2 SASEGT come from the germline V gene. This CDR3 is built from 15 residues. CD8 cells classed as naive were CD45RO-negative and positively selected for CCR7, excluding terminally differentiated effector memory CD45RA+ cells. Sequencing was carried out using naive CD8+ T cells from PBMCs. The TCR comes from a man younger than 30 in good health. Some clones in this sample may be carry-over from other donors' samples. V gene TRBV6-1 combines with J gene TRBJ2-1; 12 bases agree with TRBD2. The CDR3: CASSRNGLAGHEQFF. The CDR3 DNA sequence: TGTGCCAGCAGTCGCAATGGACTAGCGGGACATGAGCAGTTCTTC.